Detailed here is one TCR beta chain. Its target is not known. Trimming pared 6 bases from V and 8 bases from J, leaving 16 bases between. CDR1 is MNHNS, CDR2 SASEGT, per germline. The CDR3 consists of 14 residues. The data originate from a study of T cells in Graves' hyperthyroidism and ophthalmopathy. General observations from the study: Appearing also in blood were most of the thyroid clonotypes expanded above 0.001.

Researchers took RNA transcripts and amplified the TCR beta CDR3 regions from them. Primed by the HTBI set, a first-round RT-PCR was run on the TCR CDR3. TCRdb passed the multiplex PCR reads through MiXCR, listing each CDR3 protein once. The repertoire holds about 290,000 distinct CDR3 sequences, approximately 13% seen once, with 7.9% in the top ten. The sequence was collected from a woman aged 40 to 50 with Graves' hyperthyroidism. Material for sequencing was blood. The chain recombines TRBV6-1 with TRBJ1-4, with a possible D match to TRBD1 (5 bases). CDR3 in DNA: TGTGCCAGCAGCCCCCGGGGGGGTGAGGAAAAACTGTTTTTT. It translates to CASSPRGGEEKLFF.